The 24 T cell receptor beta chains reported below all come from one sample, sequenced in a study of identical twins. TCRdb reanalysed the 5' RACE reads using MiXCR and keeps one entry per CDR3 protein. The repertoire consists of approximately 620,000 distinct CDR3 sequences, with 8.6% occurring once and the leading ten covering roughly 0.97%. The data were also submitted as part of a second study, on yellow fever vaccine responses in identical twins.

The sequenced sample consisted of PBMCs. These receptor sequences come from a woman aged 18-29 years in good health.

In its sample, this clonotype was seen many times. J is TRBJ2-2 and V is TRBV24-1, with unresolved D. The germline CDR1 and CDR2 sequences are KGHDR and SFDVKD. The ends were cut back, 5 bases at V and 1 base at J, with 22 bases in the middle. The CDR3 extends over 19 amino acids. The DNA for the CDR3 is TGTGCCACCAGTGGCCCCCGCTCACCCGGACGGCTGAACACCGGGGAGCTGTTTTTT. As protein: CATSGPRSPGRLNTGELFF.

This clonotype has ten or more counts. V is TRBV29-1 and J is TRBJ2-5; D not resolved. The CDR3 loop spans 12 amino acids. V shed 7 bases and J shed 1 base, with 10 bases lying between them. CDR1 SQVTM and CDR2 ANQGSEA come from the germline V gene. CDR3 sequence: CSGGWVQETQYF. CDR3 DNA: TGCAGCGGGGGATGGGTCCAAGAGACCCAGTACTTC.

The chain couples TRBV5-1 to TRBJ2-5; maybe TRBD1 (6 bases). Germline V CDR1 and CDR2: SGHRS, YFSETQ. Trimming removed 7 bases from V and 1 base from J, with 17 bases in between. This CDR3 region has 15 residues. The CDR3 loop reads CASSSTGYVQETQYF. CDR3 coding DNA: TGCGCCAGCTCGTCTACAGGGTACGTCCAAGAGACCCAGTACTTC. The complete variable domain, with remaining parts taken from reference TRBV5-1 and TRBJ2-5, reads KAGVTQTPRYLIKTRGQQVTLSCSPISGHRSVSWYQQTPGQGLQFLFEYFSETQRNKGNFPGRFSGRQFSNSRSEMNVSTLELGDSALYLCASSSTGYVQETQYFGPGTRLLVL.

The chain is built from TRBV27 and TRBJ2-7; TRBD2 is a possible D gene (5 bases). The CDR3 runs 13 residues. Germline V gene lookup returns CDR1 MNHEY and CDR2 SMNVEV (reference sequence). Trimming cost V 4 bases and J 2 bases, with 9 bases left between them. CDR3 DNA sequence: TGTGCCAGCAGTTACGGGATTGCCTACGAGCAGTACTTC. This sequence encodes CASSYGIAYEQYF.

This clonotype was observed a single time. The chain recombines TRBV23-1 with TRBJ2-5; TRBD1 is a possible D gene (5 bases). TRBV23-1 is labeled an ORF, and its function is uncertain. The CDR3 spans 14 residues. V lost 6 bases and J 7 bases, leaving 18 bases between the germline ends. This CDR3 is CASRPNYNRWTQYF. CDR3 coding DNA: TGCGCCAGCAGGCCTAACTACAACAGGTGGACCCAGTACTTC.

The chain recombines TRBV7-3 with TRBJ2-5, with D perhaps matching TRBD2 (5 bases). The CDR3 covers 13 residues. Trimming took 5 bases from V and 3 from J, leaving 10 bases between them. Germline CDR1 reads SGHTA; CDR2 reads FQGTGA. The CDR3: CASSETREETQYF. CDR3 DNA: TGTGCCAGCAGCGAAACTAGAGAAGAGACCCAGTACTTC.

This clonotype was observed a handful of times. The gene calls are TRBV20-1 and TRBJ2-7, with D possibly being TRBD1 (5 bases). The V end lost 0 bases, the J end lost 1 base, and 13 bases lay between the germline ends. This CDR3 contains 15 residues. The V gene's germline CDR1 is DFQATT and CDR2 SNEGSKA (reference sequence). The DNA of the CDR3 is TGCAGTGCTAGAGATCCATGGCAGGGATCCTACGAGCAGTACTTC. This codes for CSARDPWQGSYEQYF.

The chain carries TRBV10-3 and TRBJ2-7, with D unresolved. Germline CDR1 and CDR2: ENHRY and SYGVKD. The CDR3 has 13 residues. The V end was cut by 10 bases, the J end by 6 bases, with 19 bases between. In nucleotides, the CDR3 is TGTGCCACCCGGGTTGGCCCCTCCGGCGAGCAGTACTTC. This translates into CATRVGPSGEQYF.

The chain links TRBV7-2 to TRBJ2-5, with D uncertain. There are 15 residues in the CDR3. V lost 5 bases and J 4 bases, leaving 17 bases between the germline ends. Germline V lookup: CDR1 SGHTA, CDR2 FQGNSA. CDR3 sequence: CASSHSDTLGETQYF. CDR3 DNA sequence: TGTGCCAGCAGCCATTCCGACACCCTGGGAGAGACCCAGTACTTC.

This clonotype was picked up many times. The chain uses TRBV12-5 and TRBJ2-7, with D possibly being TRBD2 (5 bases). Trimming stripped 6 bases from V and 12 bases from J, with 12 bases between. The CDR3 extends over 10 amino acids. Germline assignment: CDR1 LGHNT and CDR2 FRNRAP. The DNA for the CDR3 is TGTGCTAGTGGGGAGGACCCCTGGTACTTC. It translates to CASGEDPWYF.

This clonotype showed up just a few times. The chain employs TRBV5-5 and TRBJ1-1, with a possible D match to TRBD1 (5 bases). Germline assignment: CDR1 SGHKS and CDR2 YYEKEE (reference sequence). Trimming removed 0 bases from V and 0 bases from J, with 12 bases in between. The CDR3 runs to 16 residues. The CDR3 here is CASSLVQGALNTEAFF. CDR3 coding DNA: TGTGCCAGCAGCTTGGTGCAGGGCGCTTTGAACACTGAAGCTTTCTTT.

This clonotype was observed a handful of times. The J gene is TRBJ2-7, the V gene TRBV20-1; maybe TRBD1 (5 bases). V lost 0 bases and J lost 2, with 17 bases in between. This CDR3 contains 16 residues. Per germline, CDR1 DFQATT and CDR2 SNEGSKA (reference sequence). CDR3 sequence reads: CSARDIGVSHTYEQYF. The CDR3 coding sequence is TGCAGTGCTAGAGATATAGGGGTCAGTCATACCTACGAGCAGTACTTC.

V gene TRBV7-6 combines with J gene TRBJ2-7, with D possibly being TRBD1 or TRBD2 (7 bases each). CDR1 and CDR2 (germline): SGHVS, FNYEAQ. The CDR3 consists of 15 residues. Trimming removed 4 bases at V and 1 base at J, with 14 bases between. CDR3 loop: CASSYRQGLSYEQYF. The CDR3, as DNA: TGTGCCAGCAGCTATCGACAGGGACTATCCTACGAGCAGTACTTC.

This clonotype was seen a few times. The chain carries TRBV29-1 and TRBJ2-2; TRBD2 matches at 9 bases. The V gene end was trimmed by 0 bases and the J gene end by 4 bases; junction bases not matched to a gene: 9. CDR1 and CDR2 (germline): SQVTM, ANQGSEA. The length of the CDR3 is 17 residues. The CDR3 DNA reads as TGCAGCGTTGAAGAAGGGAATAGCGGGAGACCCACCGGGGAGCTGTTTTTT. Amino acid sequence: CSVEEGNSGRPTGELFF.

In this sample, this clonotype turned up a few times. V usage is TRBV4-1 and J usage is TRBJ2-3; 8 nucleotides line up with TRBD2. The CDR3 consists of 14 residues. Germline lookup yields CDR1 MGHRA and CDR2 YSYEKL. V lost 3 bases to trimming and J lost 5 bases; unmatched junction nucleotides: 4. The chain's CDR3 is CASSQQRELDTQYF. As DNA, the CDR3 is TGCGCCAGCAGCCAGCAGCGGGAGCTAGATACGCAGTATTTT.

The chain carries TRBV20-1 and TRBJ2-5; either TRBD1 or TRBD2 may fit D (6 bases each). The V gene lost 5 bases and the J gene lost 5 bases, with 21 bases spanning the gap. Per the germline V gene, CDR1 is DFQATT and CDR2 is SNEGSKA (reference sequence). The CDR3 length is 15 residues. CDR3 DNA sequence: TGCAGTGCTTTTAGCCTCGGGGGCTCCTACGAGACCCAGTACTTC. Its protein is CSAFSLGGSYETQYF.

The gene calls are TRBV11-2 and TRBJ2-7; D is undetermined. The CDR3 spans 14 residues. Germline CDR1 is SGHAT and CDR2 is FQNNGV. Trimming left V 1 base short and J 3 bases short, with 10 bases between. The CDR3 sequence is CASSLAGYNYEQYF. CDR3 nucleotide sequence: TGTGCCAGCAGCTTAGCGGGTTATAACTACGAGCAGTACTTC.

This clonotype was seen more than once but under ten times. The chain combines TRBV3-1 with TRBJ1-1, with TRBD1 as a possible D gene (6 bases). This CDR3 comprises 11 residues. Germline CDR1 reads LGHDT; CDR2 reads YNNKEL (reference sequence). V lost 4 bases to trimming and J lost 11 bases, with 11 bases between them. The CDR3 nucleotides are TGTGCCAGCAGCCGAGGGACACGGGCTTTCTTT. It specifies CASSRGTRAFF.

This clonotype was observed many times. The chain carries TRBV4-3 and TRBJ2-3; TRBD1 matches 9 bases. V lost 2 bases and J lost 6; bases outside the gene matches: 9. CDR3 size: 16 residues. Germline V CDR1 and CDR2: LGHNA, YSLEER. CDR3 coding DNA: TGCGCCAGCAGCCAAAGTTCGGGACAGGGTGGGGATACGCAGTATTTT. It yields the protein CASSQSSGQGGDTQYF.

This clonotype turned up a few times. The genes are TRBV6-2 or TRBV6-3 and TRBJ2-1; D not certain. The germline V gene has CDR1 MNHEY and CDR2 SVGEGT. The V end was cut by 2 bases, the J end by 10 bases, with 9 bases between. CDR3 length equals 12 residues. CDR3 in amino acids: CASSYPPEEQFF. The CDR3 DNA is TGTGCCAGCAGTTACCCCCCCGAGGAGCAGTTCTTC.

The rearrangement joins TRBV19 to TRBJ2-1; possibly TRBD1 for D (5 bases). The V gene lost 3 bases and the J gene lost 0 bases, with 15 bases spanning the gap. Germline CDR1 and CDR2: LNHDA and SQIVND (reference sequence). CDR3 length equals 17 residues. The CDR3 spells CASSISAGQSSYNEQFF. CDR3 sequence (DNA): TGTGCCAGTAGTATTTCGGCAGGGCAAAGCTCCTACAATGAGCAGTTCTTC.

This clonotype was seen a handful of times. The chain employs TRBV4-1 and TRBJ2-7, with D uncertain. Trimming removed 3 bases from V and 1 base from J, with 13 bases in between. Per germline, CDR1 MGHRA and CDR2 YSYEKL. The CDR3 runs to 15 residues. The CDR3 DNA follows: TGCGCCAGCAGCCATCAGGTGAGGCAGTCCTACGAGCAGTACTTC. Translating gives CASSHQVRQSYEQYF.

The chain uses TRBV24-1 and TRBJ2-1, with a weak D call TRBD2 (7 bases). The CDR3 runs to 13 residues. The V gene lost 10 bases and the J gene lost 7 bases, with 16 bases spanning the gap. Looked up from germline, CDR1 is KGHDR and CDR2 is SFDVKD. Here the CDR3 reads CATGTKGGNEQFF. In DNA, the CDR3 is TGTGCCACGGGGACTAAGGGGGGGAATGAGCAGTTCTTC.

A remark on this clonotype: A much larger clone lies a single base off, so this may be a read error. This chain connects TRBV24-1 to TRBJ2-3; D is unclear. The CDR3 length is 13 residues. Looked up from germline, CDR1 is KGHDR and CDR2 is SFDVKD. The CDR3 loop is CGTRGGPTDTQYF. CDR3 in DNA: TGTGGCACCCGAGGCGGTCCCACAGATACGCAGTATTTT.